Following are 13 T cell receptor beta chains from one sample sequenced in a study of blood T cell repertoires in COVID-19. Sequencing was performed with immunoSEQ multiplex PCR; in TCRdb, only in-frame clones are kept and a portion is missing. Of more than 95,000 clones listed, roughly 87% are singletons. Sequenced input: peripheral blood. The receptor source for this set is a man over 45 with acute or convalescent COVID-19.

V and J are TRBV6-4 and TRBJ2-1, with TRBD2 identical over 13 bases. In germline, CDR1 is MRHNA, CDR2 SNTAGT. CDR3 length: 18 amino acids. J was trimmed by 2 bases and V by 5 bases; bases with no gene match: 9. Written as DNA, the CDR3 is TGTGCCAGCAGTAGGACTAGCGGGGGTTCCATAACCTACAATGAGCAGTTCTTC. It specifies CASSRTSGGSITYNEQFF.

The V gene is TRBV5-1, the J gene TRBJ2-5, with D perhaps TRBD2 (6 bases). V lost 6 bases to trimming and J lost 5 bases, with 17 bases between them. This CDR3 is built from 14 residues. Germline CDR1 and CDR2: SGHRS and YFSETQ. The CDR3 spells CASMSGGGLETQYF. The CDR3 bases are TGCGCCAGCATGTCCGGCGGAGGGCTTGAGACCCAGTACTTC.

CDR3 amino acids: CRATGNTEAFF. The CDR3 DNA reads TGCAGGGCGACAGGGAACACTGAAGCTTTCTTT. V and J are TRBV20-1 and TRBJ1-1; D may be TRBD1 (6 bases). Per germline, CDR1 DFQATT and CDR2 SNEGSKA (reference sequence). The CDR3 has 11 residues.

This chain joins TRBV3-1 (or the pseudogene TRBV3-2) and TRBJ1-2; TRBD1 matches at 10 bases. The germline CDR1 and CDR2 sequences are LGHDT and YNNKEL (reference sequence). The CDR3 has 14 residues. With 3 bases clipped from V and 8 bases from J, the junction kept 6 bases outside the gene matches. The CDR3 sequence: CASSHQDRGGGYTF. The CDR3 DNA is TGTGCCAGCAGCCACCAGGACAGGGGGGGCGGCTACACCTTC.

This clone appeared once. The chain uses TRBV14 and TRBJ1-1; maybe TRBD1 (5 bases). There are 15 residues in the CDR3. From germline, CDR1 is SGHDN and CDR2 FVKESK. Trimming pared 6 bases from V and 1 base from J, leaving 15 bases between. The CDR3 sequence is CASRPTATRNTEAFF. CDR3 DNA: TGTGCCAGCAGACCGACAGCCACCCGGAACACTGAAGCTTTCTTT.

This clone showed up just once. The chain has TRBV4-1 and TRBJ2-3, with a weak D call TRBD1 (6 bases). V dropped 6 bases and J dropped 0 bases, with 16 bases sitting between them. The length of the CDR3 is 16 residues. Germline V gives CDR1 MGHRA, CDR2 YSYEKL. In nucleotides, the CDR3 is TGCGCCAGCAGAAACCCAGGGGCCCTTAGCACAGATACGCAGTATTTT. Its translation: CASRNPGALSTDTQYF.

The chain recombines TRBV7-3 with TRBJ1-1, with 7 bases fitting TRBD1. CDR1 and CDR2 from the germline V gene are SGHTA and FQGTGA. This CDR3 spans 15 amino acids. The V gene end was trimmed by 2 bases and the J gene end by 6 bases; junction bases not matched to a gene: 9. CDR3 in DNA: TGTGCCAGCAGCTTATGGGGTGGAGGGGGCTCTGAAGCTTTCTTT. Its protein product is CASSLWGGGGSEAFF.

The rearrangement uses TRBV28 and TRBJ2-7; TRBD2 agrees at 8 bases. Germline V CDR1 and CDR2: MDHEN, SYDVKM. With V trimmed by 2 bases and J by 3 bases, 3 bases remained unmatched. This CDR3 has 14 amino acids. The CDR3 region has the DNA TGTGCCAGCAGTTTACAGCGGGAGATCTACGAGCAGTACTTC. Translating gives CASSLQREIYEQYF.

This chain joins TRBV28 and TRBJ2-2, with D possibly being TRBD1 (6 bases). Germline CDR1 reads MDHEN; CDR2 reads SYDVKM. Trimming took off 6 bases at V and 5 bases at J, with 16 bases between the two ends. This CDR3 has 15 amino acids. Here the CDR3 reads CASSYFLGGTGELFF. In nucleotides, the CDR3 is TGTGCCAGCAGCTATTTCTTAGGGGGAACCGGGGAGCTGTTTTTT.

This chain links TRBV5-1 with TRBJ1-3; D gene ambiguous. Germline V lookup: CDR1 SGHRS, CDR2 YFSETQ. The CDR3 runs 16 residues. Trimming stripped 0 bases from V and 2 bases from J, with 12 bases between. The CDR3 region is CASSLAADGAGNTIYF. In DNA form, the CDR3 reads TGCGCCAGCAGCTTGGCCGCGGACGGGGCTGGAAACACCATATATTTT. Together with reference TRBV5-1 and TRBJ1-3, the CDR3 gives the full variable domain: KAGVTQTPRYLIKTRGQQVTLSCSPISGHRSVSWYQQTPGQGLQFLFEYFSETQRNKGNFPGRFSGRQFSNSRSEMNVSTLELGDSALYLCASSLAADGAGNTIYFGEGSWLTVV.

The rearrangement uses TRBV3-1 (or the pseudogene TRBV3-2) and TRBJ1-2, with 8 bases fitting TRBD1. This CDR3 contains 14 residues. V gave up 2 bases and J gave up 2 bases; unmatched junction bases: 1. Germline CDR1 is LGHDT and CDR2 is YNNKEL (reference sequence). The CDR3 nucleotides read TGTGCCAGCAGCCAAACAGGGGGAAACTATGGCTACACCTTC. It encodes CASSQTGGNYGYTF.

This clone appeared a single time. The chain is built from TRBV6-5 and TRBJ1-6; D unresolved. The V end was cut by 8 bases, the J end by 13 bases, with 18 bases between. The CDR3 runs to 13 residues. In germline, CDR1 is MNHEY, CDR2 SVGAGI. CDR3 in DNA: TGTGCCAGCTTGGGCAGGCTATTCGGTCCCCTCCACTTT. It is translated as CASLGRLFGPLHF.

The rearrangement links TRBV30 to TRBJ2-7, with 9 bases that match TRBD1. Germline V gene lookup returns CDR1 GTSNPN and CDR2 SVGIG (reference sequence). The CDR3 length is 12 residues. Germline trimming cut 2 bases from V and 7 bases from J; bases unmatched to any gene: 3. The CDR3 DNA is TGTGCCTGGAGTACAGGGGGCCGAGAGCAGTACTTC. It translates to CAWSTGGREQYF.